Listed below are T cell receptor beta chains from one sample, sequenced in a study of technical replicates of blood from several donors. The protocol was immunoSEQ multiplex PCR, while the TCRdb copy is restricted to in-frame clones and leaves out a portion. This sample has some 87,000 clones, with just over 95% found just once. The sequencing input was T cells isolated from PBMCs. Every receptor here comes from a human donor in good health. Each CDR3 is given with its conserved first and last residue. A D gene is named only where the DNA matches it firmly. The size of a clone is reported for some rows only, either as once, few or many, or as a class for expanded clones.

j_gene: TRBJ1-2; v_gene: TRBV7-3; d_gene: TRBD1; abundance: NA; CDR3aa: CASSWGTGGAYGYTF; CDR3nt: TGTGCCAGCAGCTGGGGGACAGGGGGCGCCTATGGCTACACCTTC
j_gene: TRBJ1-1; v_gene: TRBV2; d_gene: TRBD1; abundance: NA; CDR3aa: CASSEGQGGINTEAFF; CDR3nt: TGTGCCAGCAGTGAAGGACAGGGTGGCATAAACACTGAAGCTTTCTTT
j_gene: TRBJ1-1; v_gene: TRBV29-1; d_gene: NA; abundance: NA; CDR3aa: CSVLTPREAMNTEAFF; CDR3nt: TGCAGCGTTTTGACACCCCGGGAGGCGATGAACACTGAAGCTTTCTTT
j_gene: TRBJ2-5; v_gene: TRBV11-2; d_gene: NA; abundance: NA; CDR3aa: CASSLPRGYQETQYF; CDR3nt: TGTGCCAGCAGCCTCCCACGAGGTTACCAAGAGACCCAGTACTTC
j_gene: TRBJ1-2; v_gene: TRBV16; d_gene: NA; abundance: NA; CDR3aa: CASSQYKQGGVYGYTF; CDR3nt: TGTGCCAGCAGCCAATACAAGCAGGGCGGGGTCTATGGCTACACCTTC
j_gene: TRBJ2-3; v_gene: TRBV25-1; d_gene: TRBD2; abundance: NA; CDR3aa: CASLGLAGVWADTQYF; CDR3nt: TGTGCCAGCCTTGGACTAGCGGGAGTTTGGGCAGATACGCAGTATTTT
j_gene: TRBJ1-1; v_gene: TRBV19; d_gene: TRBD1; abundance: NA; CDR3aa: CASSTSGQKNTEAFF; CDR3nt: TGTGCCAGTAGTACTTCGGGACAGAAGAACACTGAAGCTTTCTTT
j_gene: TRBJ2-1; v_gene: TRBV5-6; d_gene: NA; abundance: NA; CDR3aa: CASSLEHPGPGQFF; CDR3nt: TGTGCCAGCAGCTTGGAACACCCAGGGCCGGGGCAGTTCTTC
j_gene: TRBJ2-3; v_gene: TRBV10-3; d_gene: TRBD2; abundance: NA; CDR3aa: CAISEFGLAGTDTQYF; CDR3nt: TGTGCCATCAGTGAGTTCGGACTAGCGGGCACAGATACGCAGTATTTT
j_gene: TRBJ2-7; v_gene: TRBV9; d_gene: NA; abundance: NA; CDR3aa: CASSPAYTSGYYEQYF; CDR3nt: TGTGCCAGCAGCCCCGCCTACACGTCGGGGTACTACGAGCAGTACTTC
j_gene: TRBJ2-7; v_gene: TRBV7-7; d_gene: TRBD2; abundance: NA; CDR3aa: CASSSVPSLAGVIAHEQYF; CDR3nt: TGTGCCAGCAGCTCCGTACCATCCCTAGCGGGAGTAATAGCCCACGAGCAGTACTTC
j_gene: TRBJ2-7; v_gene: TRBV2; d_gene: TRBD2; abundance: NA; CDR3aa: CASTRAGAYEQYF; CDR3nt: TGTGCCAGCACGAGGGCGGGAGCCTACGAGCAGTACTTC
j_gene: TRBJ1-4; v_gene: TRBV5-4; d_gene: TRBD1; abundance: NA; CDR3aa: CASSSGTALFF; CDR3nt: TGTGCCAGCAGTTCCGGGACAGCACTGTTTTTT
j_gene: TRBJ2-5; v_gene: TRBV27; d_gene: NA; abundance: NA; CDR3aa: CASSLLGGGETQYF; CDR3nt: TGTGCCAGCAGTTTATTGGGAGGGGGAGAGACCCAGTACTTC
j_gene: TRBJ2-1; v_gene: TRBV9; d_gene: TRBD1; abundance: NA; CDR3aa: CASSLGTGSHNEQFF; CDR3nt: TGTGCCAGCAGCCTGGGGACAGGGTCCCACAATGAGCAGTTCTTC
j_gene: TRBJ2-7; v_gene: TRBV13; d_gene: TRBD1; abundance: NA; CDR3aa: CASSPETGSSYEQYF; CDR3nt: TGTGCCAGCAGCCCAGAGACAGGGAGCTCCTACGAGCAGTACTTC
j_gene: TRBJ2-7; v_gene: TRBV27; d_gene: TRBD2; abundance: NA; CDR3aa: CASSLSGLAGSYEQYF; CDR3nt: TGTGCCAGCAGTTTATCGGGGCTAGCGGGAAGCTACGAGCAGTACTTC
j_gene: TRBJ2-6; v_gene: TRBV7-9; d_gene: NA; abundance: NA; CDR3aa: CASSYNTGIAGANVLTF; CDR3nt: TGTGCCAGCAGCTATAATACAGGGATCGCTGGGGCCAACGTCCTGACTTTC
j_gene: TRBJ2-7; v_gene: TRBV28; d_gene: TRBD1; abundance: NA; CDR3aa: CASSPGFHGTVPYEQYF; CDR3nt: TGTGCCAGCAGTCCAGGGTTCCACGGGACAGTCCCCTACGAGCAGTACTTC
j_gene: TRBJ1-1; v_gene: TRBV6-5; d_gene: TRBD1; abundance: NA; CDR3aa: CASKGQGIWTEAFF; CDR3nt: TGTGCCAGCAAGGGACAGGGGATCTGGACTGAAGCTTTCTTT
j_gene: TRBJ1-3; v_gene: TRBV19; d_gene: TRBD1; abundance: NA; CDR3aa: CASHGQGSGNTIYF; CDR3nt: TGTGCCAGCCATGGACAGGGCTCTGGAAACACCATATATTTT
j_gene: TRBJ2-2; v_gene: TRBV6-5; d_gene: NA; abundance: NA; CDR3aa: CASSYSTGELFF; CDR3nt: TGTGCCAGCAGTTATAGCACCGGGGAGCTGTTTTTT
j_gene: TRBJ2-7; v_gene: TRBV6-5; d_gene: NA; abundance: NA; CDR3aa: CASGVRGYEQYF; CDR3nt: TGTGCCAGCGGGGTCAGGGGCTACGAGCAGTACTTC
j_gene: TRBJ2-2; v_gene: TRBV7-2; d_gene: TRBD2; abundance: NA; CDR3aa: CASSLWREIGELFF; CDR3nt: TGTGCCAGCAGCTTATGGCGGGAGATCGGGGAGCTGTTTTTT
j_gene: TRBJ1-1; v_gene: TRBV9; d_gene: NA; abundance: NA; CDR3aa: CASSVGPVNTEAFF; CDR3nt: TGTGCCAGCAGCGTTGGGCCCGTGAACACTGAAGCTTTCTTT
j_gene: TRBJ2-1; v_gene: TRBV10-3; d_gene: TRBD2; abundance: NA; CDR3aa: CAISESLLAGGYNEQFF; CDR3nt: TGTGCCATCAGTGAGTCCCTACTAGCGGGAGGCTACAATGAGCAGTTCTTC
j_gene: TRBJ2-7; v_gene: TRBV9; d_gene: NA; abundance: NA; CDR3aa: CASSPLLEATYEQYF; CDR3nt: TGTGCCAGCAGTCCCCTACTGGAGGCTACCTACGAGCAGTACTTC
j_gene: TRBJ2-5; v_gene: TRBV6-1; d_gene: TRBD1; abundance: NA; CDR3aa: CASAPETGLETQYF; CDR3nt: TGTGCCAGCGCCCCTGAGACAGGGCTGGAGACCCAGTACTTC
j_gene: TRBJ2-1; v_gene: TRBV7-2; d_gene: TRBD1; abundance: NA; CDR3aa: CASSLAATGYNEQFF; CDR3nt: TGTGCCAGCAGCTTAGCAGCGACAGGGTACAATGAGCAGTTCTTC
j_gene: TRBJ1-2; v_gene: TRBV7-9; d_gene: TRBD1; abundance: NA; CDR3aa: CASSFTGGVGYTF; CDR3nt: TGTGCCAGCAGCTTTACAGGGGGCGTTGGCTACACCTTC
j_gene: TRBJ2-2; v_gene: TRBV11-2; d_gene: TRBD2; abundance: NA; CDR3aa: CASSFSGTITGELFF; CDR3nt: TGTGCCAGCAGCTTCAGCGGGACTATCACCGGGGAGCTGTTTTTT
j_gene: TRBJ1-2; v_gene: TRBV5-1; d_gene: TRBD1; abundance: NA; CDR3aa: CASSLAGQGRGYYGYTF; CDR3nt: TGCGCCAGCAGCTTGGCGGGACAGGGGAGAGGATACTATGGCTACACCTTC
j_gene: TRBJ2-1; v_gene: TRBV6-5; d_gene: TRBD2; abundance: once; CDR3aa: CASTLLAGNNEQFF; CDR3nt: TGTGCCAGCACCCTGCTAGCGGGAAACAATGAGCAGTTCTTC
j_gene: TRBJ2-7; v_gene: TRBV27; d_gene: TRBD1; abundance: once; CDR3aa: CASSLLTGTGGSLEQYF; CDR3nt: TGTGCCAGCAGTTTGTTAACCGGGACAGGGGGCTCCCTCGAGCAGTACTTC
j_gene: TRBJ1-5; v_gene: TRBV21-1; d_gene: NA; abundance: NA; CDR3aa: CASSKVAQTSPFDRDDQPQHF; CDR3nt: TGTGCCAGCAGCAAAGTAGCCCAAACTTCCCCCTTTGACAGGGACGATCAGCCCCAGCATTTT
j_gene: TRBJ2-4; v_gene: TRBV5-6; d_gene: TRBD1; abundance: NA; CDR3aa: CASSSGQGRGIQYF; CDR3nt: TGTGCCAGCAGCTCTGGACAGGGACGGGGCATTCAGTACTTC
j_gene: TRBJ2-1; v_gene: TRBV7-9; d_gene: NA; abundance: NA; CDR3aa: CASRFMNEQFF; CDR3nt: TGTGCCAGCAGGTTCATGAATGAGCAGTTCTTC
j_gene: TRBJ2-2; v_gene: TRBV10-1; d_gene: NA; abundance: NA; CDR3aa: CATSRVYGGELFF; CDR3nt: TGCGCCACGAGTCGGGTTTATGGCGGGGAGCTGTTTTTT
j_gene: TRBJ2-3; v_gene: TRBV7-3; d_gene: NA; abundance: NA; CDR3aa: CASSPGTDTQYF; CDR3nt: TGTGCCAGCAGCCCAGGCACAGATACGCAGTATTTT
j_gene: TRBJ2-7; v_gene: TRBV11-3; d_gene: TRBD2; abundance: NA; CDR3aa: CASSLAGLAGGPYEQYF; CDR3nt: TGTGCCAGCAGCTTAGCGGGGCTTGCGGGAGGGCCTTACGAGCAGTACTTC
j_gene: TRBJ2-5; v_gene: TRBV19; d_gene: NA; abundance: NA; CDR3aa: CASSIEETQYF; CDR3nt: TGTGCCAGTAGTATCGAGGAGACCCAGTACTTC
j_gene: TRBJ2-3; v_gene: TRBV29-1; d_gene: TRBD1; abundance: NA; CDR3aa: CSVEAQGTDTQYF; CDR3nt: TGCAGCGTAGAAGCACAGGGGACAGATACGCAGTATTTT
j_gene: TRBJ2-1; v_gene: TRBV27; d_gene: TRBD2; abundance: NA; CDR3aa: CASSRTSGRGNEQFF; CDR3nt: TGTGCCAGCAGCCGGACTAGCGGGAGAGGAAATGAGCAGTTCTTC